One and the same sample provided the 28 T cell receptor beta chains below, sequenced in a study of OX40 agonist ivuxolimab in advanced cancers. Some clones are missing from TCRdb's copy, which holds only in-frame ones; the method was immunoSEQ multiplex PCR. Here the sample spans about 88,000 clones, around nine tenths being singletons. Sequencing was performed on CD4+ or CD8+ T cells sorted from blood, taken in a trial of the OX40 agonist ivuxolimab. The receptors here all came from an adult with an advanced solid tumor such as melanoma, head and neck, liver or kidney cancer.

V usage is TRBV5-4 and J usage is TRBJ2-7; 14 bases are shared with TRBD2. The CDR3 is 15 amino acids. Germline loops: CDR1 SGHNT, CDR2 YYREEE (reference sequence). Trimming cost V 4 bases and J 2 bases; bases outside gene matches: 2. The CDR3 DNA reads TGTGCCAGCAGCCCGGGACTAGCGGGAGCCTACGAGCAGTACTTC. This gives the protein CASSPGLAGAYEQYF.

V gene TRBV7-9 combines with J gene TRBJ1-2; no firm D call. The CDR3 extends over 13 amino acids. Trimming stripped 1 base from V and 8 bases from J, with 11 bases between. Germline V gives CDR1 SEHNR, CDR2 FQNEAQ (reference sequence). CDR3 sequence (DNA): TGTGCCAGCAGCTTAGTCAGGACGTCCGGCTACACCTTC. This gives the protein CASSLVRTSGYTF.

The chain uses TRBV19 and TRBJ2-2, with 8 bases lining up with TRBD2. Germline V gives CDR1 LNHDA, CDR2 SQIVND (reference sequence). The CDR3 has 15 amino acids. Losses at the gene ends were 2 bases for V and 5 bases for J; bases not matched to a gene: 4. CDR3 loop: CASSIRSGATGELFF. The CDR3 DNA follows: TGTGCCAGTAGTATACGTAGCGGGGCTACCGGGGAGCTGTTTTTT.

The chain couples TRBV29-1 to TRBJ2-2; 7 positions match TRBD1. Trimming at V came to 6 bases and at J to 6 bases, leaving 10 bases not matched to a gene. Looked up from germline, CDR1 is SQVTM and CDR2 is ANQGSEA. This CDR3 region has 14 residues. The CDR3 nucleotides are TGCAGCGTGGCCGACAGGGACCTCGCCGGGGAGCTGTTTTTT. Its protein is CSVADRDLAGELFF.

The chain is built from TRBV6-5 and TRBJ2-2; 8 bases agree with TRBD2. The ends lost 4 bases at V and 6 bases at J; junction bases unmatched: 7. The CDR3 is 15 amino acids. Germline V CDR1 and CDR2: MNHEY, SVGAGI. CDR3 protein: CASSWAGGASGELFF. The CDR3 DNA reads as TGTGCCAGCAGTTGGGCCGGGGGGGCCTCCGGGGAGCTGTTTTTT.

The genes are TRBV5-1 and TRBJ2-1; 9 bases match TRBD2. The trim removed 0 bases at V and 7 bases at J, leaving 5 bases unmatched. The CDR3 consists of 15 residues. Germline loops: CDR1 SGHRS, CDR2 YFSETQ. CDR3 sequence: CASSLGREGLNEQFF. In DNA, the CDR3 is TGCGCCAGCAGCTTGGGGCGGGAGGGCCTTAATGAGCAGTTCTTC.

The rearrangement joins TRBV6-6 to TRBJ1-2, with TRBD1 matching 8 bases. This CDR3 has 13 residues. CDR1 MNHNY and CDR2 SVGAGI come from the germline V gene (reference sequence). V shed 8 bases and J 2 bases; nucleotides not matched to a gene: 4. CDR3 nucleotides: TGTGCCAGCCGGACAGGGTCGAACTATGGCTACACCTTC. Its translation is CASRTGSNYGYTF.

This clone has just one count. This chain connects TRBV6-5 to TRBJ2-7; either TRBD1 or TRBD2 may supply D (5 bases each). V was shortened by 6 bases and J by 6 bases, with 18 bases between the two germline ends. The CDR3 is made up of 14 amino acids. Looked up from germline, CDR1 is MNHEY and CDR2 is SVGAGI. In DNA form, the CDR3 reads TGTGCCAGCAGACGAATGGGACGGAGCCCCGAGCAGTACTTC. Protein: CASRRMGRSPEQYF.

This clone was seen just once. The CDR3 region is CASSPRQGPSNQPQHF. The CDR3 DNA follows: TGTGCCAGCAGTCCGAGACAGGGTCCAAGCAATCAGCCCCAGCATTTT. The J gene is TRBJ1-5, the V gene TRBV28; 7 nucleotides align to TRBD1. The CDR3 covers 16 residues. Trimming cost V 5 bases and J 1 base; bases outside gene matches: 8. CDR1 is MDHEN, CDR2 SYDVKM, per germline.

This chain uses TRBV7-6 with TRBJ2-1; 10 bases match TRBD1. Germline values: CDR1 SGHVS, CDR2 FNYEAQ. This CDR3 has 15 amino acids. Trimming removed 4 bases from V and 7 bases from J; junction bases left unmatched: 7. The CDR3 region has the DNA TGTGCCAGCAGCTCCCGGGACAGGGGCCCGAATGAGCAGTTCTTC. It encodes CASSSRDRGPNEQFF.

CDR3 region: CAWSALGGPTYEQYF. Here the CDR3 DNA reads TGTGCCTGGAGTGCCCTCGGGGGGCCCACCTACGAGCAGTACTTC. This chain links TRBV30 with TRBJ2-7; a weak D match, TRBD2 (7 bases). Germline CDR1 and CDR2: GTSNPN and SVGIG (reference sequence). The CDR3 runs to 15 residues. The V gene lost 1 base and the J gene lost 2 bases, with 15 bases spanning the gap.

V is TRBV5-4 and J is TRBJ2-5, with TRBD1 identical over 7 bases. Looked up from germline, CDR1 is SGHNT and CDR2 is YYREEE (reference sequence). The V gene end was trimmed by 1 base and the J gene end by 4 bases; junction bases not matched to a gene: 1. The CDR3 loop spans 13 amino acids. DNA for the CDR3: TGTGCCAGCAGCTTGACAGGGGTAGAGACCCAGTACTTC. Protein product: CASSLTGVETQYF. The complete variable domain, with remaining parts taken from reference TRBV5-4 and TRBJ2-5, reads ETGVTQSPTHLIKTRGQQVTLRCSSQSGHNTVSWYQQALGQGPQFIFQYYREEENGRGNFPPRFSGLQFPNYSSELNVNALELDDSALYLCASSLTGVETQYFGPGTRLLVL.

The CDR3 protein is CASSSSSNTEAFF. DNA of the CDR3: TGTGCCAGCTCATCCTCTTCGAACACTGAAGCTTTCTTT. The rearrangement uses TRBV18 and TRBJ1-1; D unresolved. CDR1 is KGHSH and CDR2 is LQKENI in the germline V gene. This CDR3 has 13 amino acids. Between the trimmed V and J ends, which lost 5 bases and 1 base, there was a span of 8 bases.

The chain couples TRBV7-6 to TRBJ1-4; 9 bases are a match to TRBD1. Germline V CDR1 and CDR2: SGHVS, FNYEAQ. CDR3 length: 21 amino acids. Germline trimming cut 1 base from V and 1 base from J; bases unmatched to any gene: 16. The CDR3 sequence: CASSLGLGGTGSGLTNEKLFF. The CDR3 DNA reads TGTGCCAGCAGCTTAGGCTTAGGCGGGACAGGGAGCGGATTAACTAATGAAAAACTGTTTTTT.

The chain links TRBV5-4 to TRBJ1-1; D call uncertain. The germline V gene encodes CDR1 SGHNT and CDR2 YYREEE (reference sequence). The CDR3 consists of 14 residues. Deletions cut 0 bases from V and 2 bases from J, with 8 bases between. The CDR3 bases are TGTGCCAGCAGCTTGGAAGCGCATAACACTGAAGCTTTCTTT. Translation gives CASSLEAHNTEAFF.

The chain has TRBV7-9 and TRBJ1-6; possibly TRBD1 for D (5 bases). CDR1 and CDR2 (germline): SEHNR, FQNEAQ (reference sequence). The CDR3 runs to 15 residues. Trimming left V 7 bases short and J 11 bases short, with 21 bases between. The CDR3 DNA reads TGTGCCAGCACCCTATCGGGGGGGAACGGGACACCCCTCCACTTT. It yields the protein CASTLSGGNGTPLHF. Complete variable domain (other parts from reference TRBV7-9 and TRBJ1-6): DTGVSQNPRHKITKRGQNVTFRCDPISEHNRLYWYRQTLGQGPEFLTYFQNEAQLEKSRLLSDRFSAERPKGSFSTLEIQRTEQGDSAMYLCASTLSGGNGTPLHFGNGTRLTVT.

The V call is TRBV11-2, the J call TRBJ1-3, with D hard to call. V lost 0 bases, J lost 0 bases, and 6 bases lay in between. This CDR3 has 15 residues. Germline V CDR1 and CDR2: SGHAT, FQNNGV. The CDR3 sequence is CASSLDGLSGNTIYF. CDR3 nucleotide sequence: TGTGCCAGCAGCTTAGACGGGCTCTCTGGAAACACCATATATTTT.

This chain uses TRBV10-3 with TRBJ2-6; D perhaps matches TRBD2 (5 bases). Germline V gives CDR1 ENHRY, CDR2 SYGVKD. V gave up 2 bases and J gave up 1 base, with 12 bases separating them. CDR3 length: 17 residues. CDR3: CAISEPNTGSGANVLTF. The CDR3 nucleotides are TGTGCCATCAGTGAGCCCAACACGGGGTCTGGGGCCAACGTCCTGACTTTC.

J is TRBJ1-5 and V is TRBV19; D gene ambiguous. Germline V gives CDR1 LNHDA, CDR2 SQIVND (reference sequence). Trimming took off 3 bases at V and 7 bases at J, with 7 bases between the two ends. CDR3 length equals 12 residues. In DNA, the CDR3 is TGTGCCAGTAGTATTCTATCCCAGCCCCAGCATTTT. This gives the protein CASSILSQPQHF.

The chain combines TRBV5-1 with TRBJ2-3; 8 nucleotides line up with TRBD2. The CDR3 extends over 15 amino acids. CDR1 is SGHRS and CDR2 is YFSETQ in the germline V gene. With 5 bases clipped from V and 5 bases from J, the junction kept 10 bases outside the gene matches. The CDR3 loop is CASRDTGGPGDTQYF. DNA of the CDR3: TGCGCCAGCAGGGATACGGGGGGGCCGGGAGATACGCAGTATTTT.

The CDR3 sequence is CASSVGLPQASYEQYF. The CDR3 nucleotides are TGTGCCAGCAGCGTTGGGTTACCTCAAGCCTCCTACGAGCAGTACTTC. The chain is built from TRBV5-8 and TRBJ2-7; no reliable D call. The CDR3 has 16 amino acids. V lost 4 bases to trimming and J lost 0 bases, with 17 bases between them. Germline V lookup: CDR1 SGHTS, CDR2 YDEGEE.

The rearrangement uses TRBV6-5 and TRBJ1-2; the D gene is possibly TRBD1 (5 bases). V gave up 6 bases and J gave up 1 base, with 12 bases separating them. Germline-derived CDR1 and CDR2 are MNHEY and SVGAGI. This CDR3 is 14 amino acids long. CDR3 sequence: CASRRTFVNYGYTF. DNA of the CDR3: TGTGCCAGCAGGCGGACATTTGTTAACTATGGCTACACCTTC.

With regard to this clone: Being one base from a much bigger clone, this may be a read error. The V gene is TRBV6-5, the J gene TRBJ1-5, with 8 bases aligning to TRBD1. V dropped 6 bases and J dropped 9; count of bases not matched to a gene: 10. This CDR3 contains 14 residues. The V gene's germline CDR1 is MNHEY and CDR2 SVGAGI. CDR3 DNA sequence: TGTGCCAGCAGCCTGGGACAGGAGGGTCGGCCCCAGCATTTT. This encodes CASSLGQEGRPQHF.

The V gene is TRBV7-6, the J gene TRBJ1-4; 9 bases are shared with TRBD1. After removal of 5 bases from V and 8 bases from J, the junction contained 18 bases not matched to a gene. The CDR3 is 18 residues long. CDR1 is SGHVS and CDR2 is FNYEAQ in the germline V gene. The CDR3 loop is CASSGRGTGLVSGEKLFF. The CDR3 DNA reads TGTGCCAGCAGCGGTAGGGGGACAGGGTTGGTGTCGGGAGAAAAACTGTTTTTT. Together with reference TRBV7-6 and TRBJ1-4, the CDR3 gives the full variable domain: GAGVSQSPRYKVTKRGQDVALRCDPISGHVSLYWYRQALGQGPEFLTYFNYEAQQDKSGLPNDRFSAERPEGSISTLTIQRTEQRDSAMYRCASSGRGTGLVSGEKLFFGSGTQLSVL.

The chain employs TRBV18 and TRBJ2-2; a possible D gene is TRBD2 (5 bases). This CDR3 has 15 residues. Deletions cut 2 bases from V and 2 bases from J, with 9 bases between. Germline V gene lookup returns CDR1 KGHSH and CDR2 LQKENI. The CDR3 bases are TGTGCCAGCTCACCAGATCGGGGAAACACCGGGGAGCTGTTTTTT. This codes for CASSPDRGNTGELFF. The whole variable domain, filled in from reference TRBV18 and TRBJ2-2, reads NAGVMQNPRHLVRRRGQEARLRCSPMKGHSHVYWYRQLPEEGLKFMVYLQKENIIDESGMPKERFSAEFPKEGPSILRIQQVVRGDSAAYFCASSPDRGNTGELFFGEGSRLTVL.

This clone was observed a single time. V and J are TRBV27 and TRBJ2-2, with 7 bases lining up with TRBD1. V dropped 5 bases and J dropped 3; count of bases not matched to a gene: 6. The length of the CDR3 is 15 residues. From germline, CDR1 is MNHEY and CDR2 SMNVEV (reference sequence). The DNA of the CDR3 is TGTGCCAGCAGTAGGGGGCCGTCTTACACCGGGGAGCTGTTTTTT. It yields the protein CASSRGPSYTGELFF.

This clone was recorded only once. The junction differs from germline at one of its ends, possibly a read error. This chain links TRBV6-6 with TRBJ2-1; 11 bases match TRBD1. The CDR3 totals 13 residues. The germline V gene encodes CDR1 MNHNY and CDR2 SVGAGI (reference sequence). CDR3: CASRSGQGAVLLF. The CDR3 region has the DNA TGTGCCAGCAGATCTGGACAGGGGGCGGTGCTCCTCTTC.

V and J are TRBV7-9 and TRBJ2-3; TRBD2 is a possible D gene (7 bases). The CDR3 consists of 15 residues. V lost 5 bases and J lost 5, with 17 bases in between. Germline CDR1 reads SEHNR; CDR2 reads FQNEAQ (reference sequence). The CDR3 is CASSRGAGVQDTQYF. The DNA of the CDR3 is TGTGCCAGCAGCCGGGGGGCGGGGGTCCAAGATACGCAGTATTTT.